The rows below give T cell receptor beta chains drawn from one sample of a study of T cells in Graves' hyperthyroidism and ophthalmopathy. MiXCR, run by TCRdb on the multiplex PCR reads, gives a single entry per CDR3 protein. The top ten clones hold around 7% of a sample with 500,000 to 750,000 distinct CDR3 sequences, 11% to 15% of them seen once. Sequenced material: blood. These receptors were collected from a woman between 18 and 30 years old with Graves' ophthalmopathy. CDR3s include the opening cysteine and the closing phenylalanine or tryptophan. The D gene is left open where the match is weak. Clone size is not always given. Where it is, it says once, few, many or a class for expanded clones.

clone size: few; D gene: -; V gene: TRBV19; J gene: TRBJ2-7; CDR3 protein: CASSNQGTSYEQYF; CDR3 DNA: TGTGCCAGTAGTAACCAGGGAACATCTTACGAGCAGTACTTC
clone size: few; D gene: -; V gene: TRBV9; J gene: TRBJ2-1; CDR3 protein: CASSVNRGGDEQFF; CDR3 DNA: TGTGCCAGCAGCGTTAACAGGGGGGGCGATGAGCAGTTCTTC
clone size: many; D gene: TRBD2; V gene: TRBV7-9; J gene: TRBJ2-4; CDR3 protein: CASSSRGDIQYF; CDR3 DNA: TGTGCCAGCAGCTCACGGGGGGACATTCAGTACTTC
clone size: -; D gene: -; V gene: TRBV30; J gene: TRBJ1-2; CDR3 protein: CAWSGNRHYGYTF; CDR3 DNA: TGTGCCTGGAGCGGAAACAGGCACTATGGCTACACCTTC
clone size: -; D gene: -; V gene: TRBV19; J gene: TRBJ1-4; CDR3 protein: CASRLSSVEKLFF; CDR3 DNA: TGTGCCAGTAGGTTATCTAGCGTCGAAAAACTGTTTTTT
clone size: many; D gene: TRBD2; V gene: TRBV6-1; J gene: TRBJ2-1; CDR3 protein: CASSVLAGDNEQFF; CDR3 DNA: TGTGCCAGCAGTGTTTTGGCGGGAGACAATGAGCAGTTCTTC
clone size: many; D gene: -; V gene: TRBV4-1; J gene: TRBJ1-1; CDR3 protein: CASSHPQGNTEAFF; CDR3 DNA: TGCGCCAGCAGCCACCCACAGGGGAACACTGAAGCTTTCTTT
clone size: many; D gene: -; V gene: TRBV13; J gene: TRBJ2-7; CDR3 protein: CASSGTRGMFYEQYF; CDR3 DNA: TGTGCCAGCAGCGGGACCAGGGGAATGTTCTACGAGCAGTACTTC
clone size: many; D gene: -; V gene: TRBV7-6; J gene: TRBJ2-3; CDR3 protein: CASSLEAGTDTQYF; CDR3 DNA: TGTGCCAGCAGCTTAGAAGCAGGCACAGATACGCAGTATTTT
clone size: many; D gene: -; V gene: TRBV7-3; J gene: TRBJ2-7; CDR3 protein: CASSLGSSDTYEQYF; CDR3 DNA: TGTGCCAGCAGCTTAGGGTCTAGCGACACCTACGAGCAGTACTTC
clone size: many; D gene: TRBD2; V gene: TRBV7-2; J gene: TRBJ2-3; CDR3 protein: CASSLRLAGGRDTQYF; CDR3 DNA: TGTGCCAGCAGCCTCAGACTAGCGGGAGGGAGGGATACGCAGTATTTT
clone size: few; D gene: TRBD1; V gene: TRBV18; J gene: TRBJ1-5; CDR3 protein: CASSPGNRGQPQHF; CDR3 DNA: TGTGCCAGCTCACCTGGAAACAGGGGACAGCCCCAGCATTTT
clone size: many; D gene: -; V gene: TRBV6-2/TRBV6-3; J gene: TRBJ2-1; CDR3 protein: CATQRQGGSNYNEQFF; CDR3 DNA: TGTGCCACCCAAAGACAGGGAGGTTCTAACTACAATGAGCAGTTCTTC
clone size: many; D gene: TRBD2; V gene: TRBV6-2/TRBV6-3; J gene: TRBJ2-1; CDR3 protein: CASSSPLSGASGSFSYNEQFF; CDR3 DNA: TGTGCCAGCAGCAGCCCCCTTTCAGGGGCCAGCGGGAGCTTCTCCTACAATGAGCAGTTCTTC
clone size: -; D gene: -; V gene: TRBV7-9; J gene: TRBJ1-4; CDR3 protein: CASSPQGLNEKLFF; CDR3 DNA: TGTGCCAGCAGCCCCCAGGGACTTAATGAAAAACTGTTTTTT
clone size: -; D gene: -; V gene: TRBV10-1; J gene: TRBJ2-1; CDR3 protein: CASSEPYSTRRYNEQFF; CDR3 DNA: TGCGCCAGCAGTGAGCCCTACTCTACCCGACGCTACAATGAGCAGTTCTTC
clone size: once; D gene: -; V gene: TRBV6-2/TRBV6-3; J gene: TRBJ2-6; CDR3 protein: CASSHGANVLTF; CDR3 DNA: TGTGCCAGCAGTCATGGGGCCAACGTCCTGACTTTC
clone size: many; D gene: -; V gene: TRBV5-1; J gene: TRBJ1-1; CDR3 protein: CASSLWGTLEATEAFF; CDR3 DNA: TGCGCCAGCAGCCTATGGGGGACGCTTGAAGCCACTGAAGCTTTCTTT
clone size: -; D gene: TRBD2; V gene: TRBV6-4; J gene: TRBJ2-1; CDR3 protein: CASSASGRSNEQFF; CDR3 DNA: TGTGCCAGCAGCGCTAGCGGGAGGTCCAATGAGCAGTTCTTC
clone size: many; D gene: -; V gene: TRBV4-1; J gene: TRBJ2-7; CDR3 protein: CASSQVGHVEQYF; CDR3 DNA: TGCGCCAGCAGCCAAGTAGGCCACGTCGAGCAGTACTTC
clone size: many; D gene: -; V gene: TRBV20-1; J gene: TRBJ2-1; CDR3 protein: CSARGGVSYNEQFF; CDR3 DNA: TGCAGTGCTAGAGGGGGAGTCTCCTACAATGAGCAGTTCTTC
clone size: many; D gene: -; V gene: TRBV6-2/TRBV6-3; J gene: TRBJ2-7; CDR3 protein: CASSFDRSTPYEQYF; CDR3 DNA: TGTGCCAGCAGTTTTGACAGGAGTACGCCCTACGAGCAGTACTTC
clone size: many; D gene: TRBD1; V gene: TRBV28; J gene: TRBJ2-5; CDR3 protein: CASSLGQGTPETQYF; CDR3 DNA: TGTGCCAGCAGTTTGGGACAGGGAACCCCGGAGACCCAGTACTTC
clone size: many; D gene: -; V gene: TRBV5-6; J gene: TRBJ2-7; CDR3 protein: CASRRAGYEQYF; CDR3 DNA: TGTGCCAGCAGGCGGGCGGGCTACGAGCAGTACTTC
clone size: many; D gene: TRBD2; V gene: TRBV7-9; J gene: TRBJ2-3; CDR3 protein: CASSLLAGLAGSGTDTQYF; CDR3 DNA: TGTGCCAGCAGCTTACTAGCGGGGCTAGCGGGATCAGGCACAGATACGCAGTATTTT
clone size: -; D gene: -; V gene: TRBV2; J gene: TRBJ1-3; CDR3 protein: CASSDRYSGNTIYF; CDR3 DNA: TGTGCCAGCAGTGATCGCTACTCTGGAAACACCATATATTTT
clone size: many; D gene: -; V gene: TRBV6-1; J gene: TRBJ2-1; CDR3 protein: CASRPLFEGRNEQFF; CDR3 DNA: TGTGCCAGCAGACCACTATTCGAAGGGCGCAATGAGCAGTTCTTC
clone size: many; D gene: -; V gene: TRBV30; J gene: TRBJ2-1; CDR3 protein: CAWGGGTYNEQFF; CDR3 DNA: TGTGCCTGGGGTGGCGGGACGTACAATGAGCAGTTCTTC
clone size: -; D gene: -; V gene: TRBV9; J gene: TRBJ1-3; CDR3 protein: CASSVDRQTRASGNTIYF; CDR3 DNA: TGTGCCAGCAGCGTAGATCGTCAGACGCGGGCCTCTGGAAACACCATATATTTT
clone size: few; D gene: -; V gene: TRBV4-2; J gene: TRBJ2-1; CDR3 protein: CASSQTGTARNEQFF; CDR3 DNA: TGTGCCAGCAGCCAAACCGGGACCGCTCGTAATGAGCAGTTCTTC
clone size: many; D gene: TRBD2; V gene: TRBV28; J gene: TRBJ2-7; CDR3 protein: CANSPPGTSGREYEQYF; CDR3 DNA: TGTGCCAACAGTCCCCCGGGGACTAGCGGGAGAGAGTACGAGCAGTACTTC